What follows are 27 T cell receptor beta chains derived from one specimen sequenced in a study of metastatic and nonmetastatic thyroid tumors (dated by TCRdb to the early 2020s). Before undergoing thyroid surgery, none of the patients had been given any kind of treatment. Libraries were built with PCR. Sequenced using an Illumina HiSeq 4000. TCRdb took the public reads, trimmed them with fastp at Q25, ran MiXCR for clone calling and kept in-frame beta chains. This sample has some 29,000 clones in its table, and 3.7% of those were observed once. Clones ranked in the top ten supply more than 3% of the sample. The material sequenced was blood. The source of these receptors is a male donor with papillary thyroid cancer or a benign thyroid nodule (not recorded which). Some clones in this sample may be carry-over from other donors' samples.

The chain links TRBV6-1 to TRBJ1-4; 9 bases align to TRBD1. CDR1 is MNHNS, CDR2 SASEGT, per germline. The ends lost 4 bases at V and 8 bases at J; junction bases unmatched: 8. The CDR3 consists of 15 residues. The CDR3 DNA reads TGTGCCAGCAGTGTCACAGGGGGCGGGGGGGAAAAACTGTTTTTT. Translating gives CASSVTGGGGEKLFF.

This clone was found a few times. This may stem from a read error, because a much larger clone lies one nucleotide away. This chain links TRBV6-1 with TRBJ2-4, with D perhaps assigned TRBD1 or TRBD2 (7 bases each). Germline loops: CDR1 MNHNS, CDR2 SASEGT. CDR3 length: 18 residues. The V gene lost 7 bases and the J gene lost 0 bases, with 22 bases spanning the gap. In nucleotides, the CDR3 is TGTGCCAGCACCAGGGGGGCGGGCGGGGGCCTAGCCAAAAACATTCAGTACTTC. Amino acids: CASTRGAGGGLAKNIQYF.

This clone was counted at least ten times. The chain is built from TRBV12-3 or TRBV12-4 and TRBJ1-5; D is uncertain. The V and J ends lost 3 bases and 7 bases respectively, with 7 bases between them. The CDR3 loop spans 12 amino acids. CDR3 nucleotides: TGTGCCAGCAGTTTTCGCGGACAGCCCCAGCATTTT. It codes for CASSFRGQPQHF.

This clone was found many times. Other nucleotide sequences in the sample specify the same CDR3. This chain uses TRBV5-6 with TRBJ2-3, with 10 bases lining up with TRBD1. The CDR3 runs to 16 residues. The germline gives CDR1 SGHDT, CDR2 YYEEEE. Trimming took 4 bases from V and 1 from J; bases not matched to a gene: 6. Here the CDR3 DNA reads TGTGCCAGCAGCGTGCGACAGGGGGCTGGCACAGATACGCAGTATTTT. The encoded protein is CASSVRQGAGTDTQYF. Drawing the rest from reference TRBV5-6 and TRBJ2-3, the complete variable domain is DAGVTQSPTHLIKTRGQQVTLRCSPKSGHDTVSWYQQALGQGPQFIFQYYEEEERQRGNFPDRFSGHQFPNYSSELNVNALLLGDSALYLCASSVRQGAGTDTQYFGPGTRLTVL.

By its share, this clone is medium-sized. The chain recombines TRBV27 with TRBJ2-1; 14 bases agree with TRBD2. The CDR3 is 13 amino acids. The germline CDR1 and CDR2 sequences are MNHEY and SMNVEV (reference sequence). Germline trimming cut 5 bases from V and 13 bases from J; bases unmatched to any gene: 4. CDR3 region: CASSTGLAGVQFF. CDR3 sequence (DNA): TGTGCCAGCAGTACGGGACTAGCGGGAGTTCAGTTCTTC.

In its sample, this clone was seen many times. This specimen includes other DNA sequences encoding the same CDR3. J is TRBJ2-4 and V is TRBV11-2; no clear D gene. The germline V and J ends were trimmed by 5 bases and 1 base, with 12 bases remaining between them. Germline loops: CDR1 SGHAT, CDR2 FQNNGV. The CDR3 has 15 amino acids. CDR3 region: CASSGIRTAKNIQYF. DNA of the CDR3: TGTGCCAGCAGCGGAATACGAACGGCCAAAAACATTCAGTACTTC.

There are many counts of this clone. The rearrangement links TRBV5-1 to TRBJ2-2, with 7 positions matching TRBD1. V dropped 2 bases and J dropped 0; count of bases not matched to a gene: 1. There are 15 residues in the CDR3. The germline gives CDR1 SGHRS, CDR2 YFSETQ. CDR3 protein: CASSLGGANTGELFF. CDR3 coding DNA: TGCGCCAGCAGCTTAGGGGGCGCGAACACCGGGGAGCTGTTTTTT.

In this sample, this clone turned up many times. CDR3 residues: CASSYSGSASYNEQFF. In DNA, the CDR3 is TGTGCCAGCAGCTATAGCGGGAGTGCATCCTACAATGAGCAGTTCTTC. The rearrangement links TRBV6-2 or TRBV6-3 to TRBJ2-1; 9 positions agree with TRBD2. V was clipped by 6 bases and J by 1 base; unmatched bases: 7. Germline-derived CDR1 and CDR2 are MNHEY and SVGEGT. The CDR3 spans 16 residues.

This clone was detected ten times or more. The rearrangement uses TRBV3-1 and TRBJ2-2; 9 bases are a match to TRBD1. The CDR3 has 15 amino acids. The germline gives CDR1 LGHDT, CDR2 YNNKEL (reference sequence). V trimming: 1 base; J trimming: 5 bases; junction bases outside the gene matches: 2. CDR3 coding DNA: TGTGCCAGCAGCCAAGGGACAGGGGTGACCGGGGAGCTGTTTTTT. This translates into CASSQGTGVTGELFF.

The V gene is TRBV6-2 or TRBV6-3, the J gene TRBJ2-7; D is perhaps TRBD1 (5 bases). CDR1 MNHEY and CDR2 SVGEGT come from the germline V gene. Trimming removed 6 bases at V and 6 bases at J, with 18 bases between. The CDR3 runs 14 residues. The DNA for the CDR3 is TGTGCCAGCAGAATGACAGCCATGGTTCCCGAGCAGTACGTC. It translates to CASRMTAMVPEQYV.

This clone was seen only a few times. V is TRBV6-1 and J is TRBJ1-1; D is possibly TRBD1 (5 bases). The V end was cut by 10 bases, the J end by 3 bases, with 12 bases between. This CDR3 spans 12 amino acids. Germline CDR1 and CDR2: MNHNS and SASEGT. The DNA for the CDR3 is TGTGCCAACAACCGGGGGGACACTGAAGCTTTCTTT. Translating gives CANNRGDTEAFF.

V usage is TRBV2 and J usage is TRBJ1-1; 7 bases line up with TRBD1. The CDR3 length is 13 residues. In germline, CDR1 is SNHLY, CDR2 FYNNEI. The ends lost 10 bases at V and 1 base at J; junction bases unmatched: 6. The chain's CDR3 is CATSGQRNTEAFF. The CDR3 region has the DNA TGTGCCACCTCGGGACAGAGGAACACTGAAGCTTTCTTT.

The sample holds one count of this clone. This chain connects TRBV5-1 to TRBJ2-7; 7 positions match TRBD2. Germline values: CDR1 SGHRS, CDR2 YFSETQ. V lost 4 bases to trimming and J lost 5 bases; unmatched junction nucleotides: 9. This CDR3 has 14 residues. The CDR3 loop is CASSPVAGVNEQYF. The CDR3 region has the DNA TGCGCCAGCAGCCCTGTCGCGGGAGTAAACGAGCAGTACTTC. The variable domain in full, completed from reference TRBV5-1 and TRBJ2-7, reads KAGVTQTPRYLIKTRGQQVTLSCSPISGHRSVSWYQQTPGQGLQFLFEYFSETQRNKGNFPGRFSGRQFSNSRSEMNVSTLELGDSALYLCASSPVAGVNEQYFGPGTRLTVT.

The table lists this clone with many counts. The chain employs TRBV18 and TRBJ2-2; perhaps D is TRBD1 or TRBD2 (5 bases each). This CDR3 has 14 amino acids. Germline CDR1 KGHSH, CDR2 LQKENI. V lost 3 bases and J 8 bases, leaving 13 bases between the germline ends. The CDR3 protein is CASSPSSGPGELFF. Written as DNA, the CDR3 is TGTGCCAGCTCACCTTCTTCGGGGCCTGGGGAGCTGTTTTTT. Full variable domain (remainder filled in from reference TRBV18 and TRBJ2-2): NAGVMQNPRHLVRRRGQEARLRCSPMKGHSHVYWYRQLPEEGLKFMVYLQKENIIDESGMPKERFSAEFPKEGPSILRIQQVVRGDSAAYFCASSPSSGPGELFFGEGSRLTVL.

At least ten counts were recorded for this clone. The rearrangement links TRBV11-2 to TRBJ2-1, with TRBD2 matching 15 bases. Germline CDR1 SGHAT, CDR2 FQNNGV. The length of the CDR3 is 17 residues. V gave up 4 bases and J gave up 6 bases; unmatched junction bases: 7. The CDR3 sequence is CASSSGLAGGRGNEQFF. CDR3 nucleotides: TGTGCCAGCAGCTCGGGACTAGCGGGAGGACGGGGCAATGAGCAGTTCTTC.

This rearrangement joins TRBV12-3 or TRBV12-4 to TRBJ2-5; D is tentatively TRBD1 or TRBD2 (5 bases each). The CDR3 is made up of 14 amino acids. Trimming cost V 6 bases and J 8 bases, with 19 bases left between them. This CDR3 reads CASSPGSRAYTQYF. The CDR3 region has the DNA TGTGCCAGCAGCCCAGGGAGCAGGGCTTATACCCAGTACTTC.

This clone appeared many times. The CDR3 sequence is CASSLGGFGTEAFF. As DNA, the CDR3 is TGTGCCAGCAGCTTGGGGGGATTCGGGACTGAAGCTTTCTTT. The genes are TRBV5-4 and TRBJ1-1, with unresolved D. V shed 0 bases and J shed 5 bases, with 11 bases lying between them. This CDR3 region has 14 residues. Germline CDR1 and CDR2: SGHNT and YYREEE (reference sequence).

This clone occurred a few times. The J gene is TRBJ1-2, the V gene TRBV10-3, with D uncertain. CDR1 and CDR2 (germline): ENHRY, SYGVKD. V dropped 2 bases and J dropped 6 bases, with 13 bases sitting between them. The CDR3 covers 14 residues. DNA of the CDR3: TGTGCCATCAGTGAGGGACTGAAAAACCATGGCTACACCTTC. Its protein is CAISEGLKNHGYTF.

This clone was observed at least ten times. The chain is built from TRBV19 and TRBJ2-7; TRBD2 might be the D (5 bases). V lost 3 bases and J 2 bases, leaving 14 bases between the germline ends. The length of the CDR3 is 15 residues. Germline V CDR1 and CDR2: LNHDA, SQIVND (reference sequence). The CDR3 DNA reads TGTGCCAGTAGTATCGCCGCGGGCTCTACCTACGAGCAGTACTTC. Its protein is CASSIAAGSTYEQYF.

This clone was counted only a few times. The junction differs from germline at one of its ends, possibly a read error. Different DNA sequences within this sample yield the same CDR3. This chain joins TRBV9 and TRBJ1-5; 9 bases fit TRBD1. The CDR3 extends over 15 amino acids. Germline CDR1 is SGDLS and CDR2 is YYNGEE. The CDR3 nucleotides are TGCGCCAGCAGCGCGGGGACAGGGAGGAATCAGCCCCAGCATTTT. Translated, it gives CASSAGTGRNQPQHF.

This clone turned up a few times. V usage is TRBV5-1 and J usage is TRBJ1-2; 9 bases fit TRBD1. CDR1 and CDR2 from the germline V gene are SGHRS and YFSETQ. The CDR3 sequence is 14 residues long. Losses at the gene ends were 4 bases for V and 4 bases for J; bases not matched to a gene: 5. The CDR3 protein is CASSPDRGTYGYTF. The CDR3 nucleotides are TGCGCCAGCAGCCCGGACAGGGGTACCTATGGCTACACCTTC.

This clone was counted between two and nine times. Sequence at one end of the junction differs from germline and may be a read error. The chain carries TRBV6-5 and TRBJ2-1, with D unresolved. This CDR3 has 17 amino acids. Germline values: CDR1 MNHEY, CDR2 SVGAGI. CDR3 region: CASSYSLNSGWHNEQFF. CDR3 nucleotides: TGTGCCAGCAGCTACTCGCTCAACTCAGGTTGGCACAATGAGCAGTTCTTC.

By sample fraction, this clone is medium-sized. This rearrangement joins TRBV6-1 to TRBJ1-5, with a possible D match to TRBD1 (5 bases). This CDR3 spans 14 amino acids. The V end lost 5 bases, the J end lost 8 bases, and 16 bases lay between the germline ends. Germline V CDR1 and CDR2: MNHNS, SASEGT. CDR3 bases: TGTGCCAGCAGTTATGGTGTAGGGGATAAGCCCCAGCATTTT. Protein product: CASSYGVGDKPQHF.

J is TRBJ2-3 and V is TRBV28; possibly TRBD1 or TRBD2 for D (5 bases each). Germline V gives CDR1 MDHEN, CDR2 SYDVKM. V was trimmed by 8 bases and J by 1 base, leaving 10 bases between them. There are 13 residues in the CDR3. CDR3 in DNA: TGTGCCAGCCTTGGGGGTCGCACAGATACGCAGTATTTT. Amino acid sequence: CASLGGRTDTQYF.

The chain joins TRBV12-3 or TRBV12-4 to TRBJ2-7; possibly TRBD1 for D (5 bases). The CDR3 spans 14 residues. V lost 0 bases and J 4 bases, leaving 10 bases between the germline ends. Written as DNA, the CDR3 is TGTGCCAGCAGTTTAGCGATACCAGGGTACGAGCAGTACTTC. This codes for CASSLAIPGYEQYF.

The chain combines TRBV6-2 or TRBV6-3 with TRBJ2-3, with TRBD2 as a possible D gene (7 bases). V dropped 5 bases and J dropped 6 bases, with 15 bases sitting between them. This CDR3 is 14 amino acids long. Germline V gene sequence: CDR1 MNHEY, CDR2 SVGEGT. CDR3 in amino acids: CASSVLGGGDTQYF. DNA for the CDR3: TGTGCCAGCAGTGTCTTAGGGGGAGGGGATACGCAGTATTTT.

The V gene is TRBV9, the J gene TRBJ2-2, with D tentatively TRBD2 (5 bases). This CDR3 has 19 residues. Looked up from germline, CDR1 is SGDLS and CDR2 is YYNGEE. V lost 4 bases and J lost 0, with 22 bases in between. CDR3 sequence reads: CASSLAGVCLGSNTGELFF. Here the CDR3 DNA reads TGTGCCAGCAGCCTAGCTGGGGTCTGTCTAGGGTCGAACACCGGGGAGCTGTTTTTT.